The present entry profiles one TCR beta chain with its context. Its antigen is not known. Time point noted: week 35, safety follow-up. Vaccination comprised doses that each held 300 ug of mutant IDH1 20-mer peptide, plus topical imiquimod. The study gave patients eight vaccinations in weeks 1, 3, 5, 7, 11, 15, 19, 23. Sequencing used immunoSEQ multiplex PCR; TCRdb keeps in-frame clones, though not all of them. The repertoire holds about 60,000 clones, around 84% seen once, with around 4.6% in the top ten. This sample was included in a study of a mutant IDH1 vaccine in newly diagnosed glioma. Study details: Patients' prior therapy spanned radiotherapy, temozolomide, or both; most underwent both.

Trimming stripped 1 base from V and 8 bases from J, with 9 bases between. The germline CDR1 and CDR2 sequences are KGHSH and LQKENI. CDR3 length: 14 amino acids. The source of this sequence is a man between 25 and 39 years old with glioma. This chain connects TRBV18 to TRBJ1-6, with D uncertain. Sequenced here: PBMCs, sampled from a glioma patient whose treatment included an IDH1 peptide vaccine. The CDR3 nucleotides read TGTGCCAGCTCACCACGGGTCATGGATTCACCCCTCCACTTT. This gives the protein CASSPRVMDSPLHF.